These 21 T cell receptor beta chains came from one sample sequenced in a study of identical twins. TCRdb independently ran MiXCR on the 5' RACE reads; one entry per CDR3 protein. The sample comprises 600,000 to 850,000 distinct CDR3 sequences, over 15% of which are singletons, and around 13% rests with the top ten. These data were likewise used in another study, on T cells expressing NK-cell markers.

Sequencing used PBMCs. The receptors were gathered from a woman younger than 35 in good health.

The sample holds a few counts of this clonotype. Here the CDR3 DNA reads TGTGCCAGCAGTTCCGTCGACAGAAGAGGTGGCTACACCTTC. As protein: CASSSVDRRGGYTF. J is TRBJ1-2 and V is TRBV6-5, with D perhaps TRBD1 (5 bases). The CDR3 is 14 amino acids. Trimming left V 4 bases short and J 7 bases short, with 16 bases between. In germline, CDR1 is MNHEY, CDR2 SVGAGI.

This clonotype occurred a few times. This CDR3 reads CASAPGTVYNEQFF. The CDR3 DNA is TGCGCCAGTGCTCCCGGGACAGTATACAATGAGCAGTTCTTC. This chain links TRBV5-1 with TRBJ2-1; 7 nucleotides align to TRBD1. V shed 8 bases, J shed 4 bases, and the junction held 9 bases outside the gene matches. This CDR3 contains 14 residues. Germline V gene data show CDR1 as SGHRS and CDR2 as YFSETQ.

The chain carries TRBV20-1 and TRBJ2-7; D might be TRBD1 or TRBD2, each matching 5 bases. V dropped 5 bases and J dropped 4 bases, with 12 bases sitting between them. This CDR3 is 12 amino acids long. The germline V gene encodes CDR1 DFQATT and CDR2 SNEGSKA (reference sequence). This CDR3 reads CSASWDEYEQYF. The CDR3 DNA reads as TGCAGTGCTTCCTGGGACGAGTACGAGCAGTACTTC.

The rearrangement joins TRBV21-1 to TRBJ1-2. TRBV21-1 is shown as a pseudogene. The CDR3 contains 16 residues. CDR3 amino acids: CASSNFFSRSHYGYTF. DNA of the CDR3: TGTGCCAGCAGCAATTTTTTTAGTAGGTCGCACTATGGCTACACCTTC.

This clonotype appeared a few times. The chain combines TRBV3-1 with TRBJ2-5; tentatively, D is TRBD2 (6 bases). Trimming took off 1 base at V and 3 bases at J, with 15 bases between the two ends. The CDR3 consists of 16 residues. CDR1 LGHDT and CDR2 YNNKEL come from the germline V gene (reference sequence). The CDR3 bases are TGTGCCAGCAGCCAAGTAGTGGGCGGGACCAAAGAGACCCAGTACTTC. It codes for CASSQVVGGTKETQYF.

V is TRBV5-5 and J is TRBJ1-3; perhaps TRBD1 as D (5 bases). The CDR3 sequence is 15 residues long. Trimming took 4 bases from V and 1 from J, leaving 12 bases between them. Per the germline V gene, CDR1 is SGHKS and CDR2 is YYEKEE (reference sequence). The DNA of the CDR3 is TGTGCCAGCAGCCCGGGGACCTATTCTGGAAACACCATATATTTT. It codes for CASSPGTYSGNTIYF.

The table lists this clonotype with many counts. The chain carries TRBV25-1 and TRBJ2-7; D is undetermined. The CDR3 spans 14 residues. The V end was cut by 5 bases, the J end by 0 bases, with 11 bases between. Per the germline V gene, CDR1 is MGHDK and CDR2 is SYGVNS. The CDR3 region has the DNA TGTGCCAGCAGTCCGGGCCCCAGCTCCTACGAGCAGTACTTC. Its translation: CASSPGPSSYEQYF.

This clonotype was seen more than once but under ten times. The chain is built from TRBV12-3 or TRBV12-4 and TRBJ2-7, with D perhaps TRBD1 (5 bases). V was pared by 6 bases and J by 3 bases, with 18 bases between. This CDR3 has 15 amino acids. DNA for the CDR3: TGTGCCAGCAGCTATGACGGCGGACATGACTACGAGCAGTACTTC. Translated: CASSYDGGHDYEQYF.

V gene TRBV6-5 combines with J gene TRBJ1-2, with 7 bases lining up with TRBD1. V lost 8 bases, J lost 12 bases, and 9 bases stayed unmatched. Per the germline V gene, CDR1 is MNHEY and CDR2 is SVGAGI. The CDR3 runs to 11 residues. CDR3 nucleotides: TGTGCCAGCCACCACAGGGGAAGCCACACCTTC. Its protein is CASHHRGSHTF.

This clonotype occurred a few times. The CDR3 is CASSRSSGGEDTQYF. The CDR3 bases are TGTGCCAGCAGTAGATCTAGCGGCGGAGAAGATACGCAGTATTTT. The chain combines TRBV6-1 with TRBJ2-3; 7 bases are a match to TRBD2. The CDR3 consists of 15 residues. V shed 5 bases and J 5 bases; nucleotides not matched to a gene: 10. Germline V gene data show CDR1 as MNHNS and CDR2 as SASEGT.

Only a few counts were recorded for this clonotype. The J gene is TRBJ1-5, the V gene TRBV27, with 8 bases fitting TRBD1. The CDR3 covers 17 residues. The germline V gene encodes CDR1 MNHEY and CDR2 SMNVEV (reference sequence). J gave up 4 bases and V 2 bases, and 10 bases lay outside the gene matches. CDR3 in DNA: TGTGCCAGCAGTTTAAGGGGACCGGGACAGGCTAATCAGCCCCAGCATTTT. It translates to CASSLRGPGQANQPQHF.

CDR3 DNA: TGTGCCAGCAGTTACGCTGGCGGGGGGGTGGGTGAGCAGTTCTTC. Encoded protein: CASSYAGGGVGEQFF. V gene TRBV6-5 combines with J gene TRBJ2-1; 9 bases match TRBD2. The CDR3 loop spans 15 amino acids. J lost 9 bases, V lost 2 bases, and 8 bases had no gene match. The germline V gene encodes CDR1 MNHEY and CDR2 SVGAGI.

This clonotype appeared a few times. The chain uses TRBV20-1 and TRBJ2-1; 8 bases fit TRBD1. Germline trimming cut 1 base from V and 3 bases from J; bases unmatched to any gene: 5. Germline values: CDR1 DFQATT, CDR2 SNEGSKA (reference sequence). The length of the CDR3 is 15 residues. CDR3 sequence reads: CSARVPGGGYNEQFF. The DNA for the CDR3 is TGCAGTGCTAGAGTCCCAGGGGGCGGCTACAATGAGCAGTTCTTC.

This clonotype was observed a handful of times. A read error may account for a junction end that differs from germline. This rearrangement joins TRBV7-7 to TRBJ2-1; TRBD2 is a possible D gene (6 bases). Germline assignment: CDR1 SSHAT and CDR2 FNYEAQ (reference sequence). The CDR3 has 14 amino acids. The DNA for the CDR3 is TGTGCTAGCAGCTCGGGACTGCCCGCCGATGAGCAGTTCTTC. Its protein is CASSSGLPADEQFF.

This chain uses TRBV6-5 with TRBJ1-6, with D possibly TRBD1 on 6 matching bases. This CDR3 spans 15 amino acids. Germline CDR1 reads MNHEY; CDR2 reads SVGAGI. The germline V and J ends were trimmed by 2 bases and 5 bases, with 10 bases remaining between them. In DNA form, the CDR3 reads TGTGCCAGCAGTTACCGGGGGCCGAATAATTCACCCCTCCACTTT. It encodes CASSYRGPNNSPLHF.

The V call is TRBV20-1, the J call TRBJ2-5, with a tentative D call TRBD2 (5 bases). The CDR3 extends over 14 amino acids. The germline gives CDR1 DFQATT, CDR2 SNEGSKA (reference sequence). Trimming removed 6 bases from V and 5 bases from J, with 19 bases in between. The CDR3 region has the DNA TGCAGTGCCGTCGGACCGAGGGTCCAGGAGACCCAGTACTTC. It codes for CSAVGPRVQETQYF.

This clonotype was found a few times. The chain has TRBV12-3 or TRBV12-4 and TRBJ2-5; TRBD2 aligns across 8 bases. The CDR3 has 14 residues. J was trimmed by 5 bases and V by 6 bases; bases with no gene match: 8. The DNA for the CDR3 is TGTGCCAGCAGATCCGGGGGGGCGAGGGAGACCCAGTACTTC. It is translated as CASRSGGARETQYF.

The genes are TRBV9 and TRBJ1-3; no clear D gene. Per germline, CDR1 SGDLS and CDR2 YYNGEE. The CDR3 has 14 residues. V was pared by 0 bases and J by 2 bases, with 6 bases between. CDR3 sequence: CASSVDGTGNTIYF. The DNA of the CDR3 is TGTGCCAGCAGCGTAGACGGGACTGGAAACACCATATATTTT. The full variable domain, completed using reference TRBV9 and TRBJ1-3, is DSGVTQTPKHLITATGQRVTLRCSPRSGDLSVYWYQQSLDQGLQFLIQYYNGEERAKGNILERFSAQQFPDLHSELNLSSLELGDSALYFCASSVDGTGNTIYFGEGSWLTVV.

J is TRBJ2-3 and V is TRBV11-2, with 7 bases fitting TRBD2. Germline V CDR1 and CDR2: SGHAT, FQNNGV. V trimming: 5 bases; J trimming: 0 bases; junction bases outside the gene matches: 8. CDR3 length: 16 residues. Here the CDR3 reads CASSPYLAESTDTQYF. The CDR3 nucleotides read TGTGCCAGCAGCCCCTACCTAGCGGAGAGCACAGATACGCAGTATTTT.

The V gene is TRBV12-3 or TRBV12-4, the J gene TRBJ2-1, with D possibly being TRBD2 (6 bases). V was shortened by 3 bases and J by 4 bases, with 13 bases between the two germline ends. There are 15 residues in the CDR3. DNA of the CDR3: TGTGCCAGCAGTTTCGGAGGGGTCGCGTACAATGAGCAGTTCTTC. The encoded protein is CASSFGGVAYNEQFF.

Many counts were recorded for this clonotype. The chain uses TRBV5-5 and TRBJ2-3; D is unresolved. V was pared by 0 bases and J by 3 bases, with 8 bases between. Germline loops: CDR1 SGHKS, CDR2 YYEKEE (reference sequence). This CDR3 contains 14 residues. The CDR3 spells CASSLDAVTDTQYF. In DNA form, the CDR3 reads TGTGCCAGCAGCTTGGACGCGGTTACAGATACGCAGTATTTT.